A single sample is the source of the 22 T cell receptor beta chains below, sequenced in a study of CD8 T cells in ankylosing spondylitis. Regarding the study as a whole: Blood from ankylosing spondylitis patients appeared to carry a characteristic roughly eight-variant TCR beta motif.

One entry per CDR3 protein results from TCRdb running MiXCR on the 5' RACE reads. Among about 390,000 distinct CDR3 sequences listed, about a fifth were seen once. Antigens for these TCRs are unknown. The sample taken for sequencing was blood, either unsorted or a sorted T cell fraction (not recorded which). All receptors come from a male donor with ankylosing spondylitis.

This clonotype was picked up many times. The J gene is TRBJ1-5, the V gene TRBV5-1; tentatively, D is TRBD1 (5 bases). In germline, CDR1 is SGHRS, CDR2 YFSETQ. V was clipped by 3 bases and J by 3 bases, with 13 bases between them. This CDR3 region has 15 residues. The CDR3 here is CASSSTVGDNQPQHF. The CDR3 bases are TGCGCCAGCAGCTCAACGGTAGGGGACAATCAGCCCCAGCATTTT. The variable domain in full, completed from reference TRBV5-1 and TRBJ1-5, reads KAGVTQTPRYLIKTRGQQVTLSCSPISGHRSVSWYQQTPGQGLQFLFEYFSETQRNKGNFPGRFSGRQFSNSRSEMNVSTLELGDSALYLCASSSTVGDNQPQHFGDGTRLSIL.

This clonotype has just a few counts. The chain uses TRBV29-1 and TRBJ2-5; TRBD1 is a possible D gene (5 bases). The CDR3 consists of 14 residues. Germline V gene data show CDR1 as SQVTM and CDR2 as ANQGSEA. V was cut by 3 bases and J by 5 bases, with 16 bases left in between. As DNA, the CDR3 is TGCAGCGTTGAGGGGCAGGGCCGGCCCGAGACCCAGTACTTC. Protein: CSVEGQGRPETQYF.

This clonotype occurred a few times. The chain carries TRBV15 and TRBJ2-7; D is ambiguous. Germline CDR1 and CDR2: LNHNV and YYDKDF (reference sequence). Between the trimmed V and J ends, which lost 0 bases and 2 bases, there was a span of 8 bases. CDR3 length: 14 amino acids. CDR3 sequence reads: CATSRDPRTYEQYF. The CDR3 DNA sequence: TGTGCCACCAGCAGAGATCCGAGGACCTACGAGCAGTACTTC.

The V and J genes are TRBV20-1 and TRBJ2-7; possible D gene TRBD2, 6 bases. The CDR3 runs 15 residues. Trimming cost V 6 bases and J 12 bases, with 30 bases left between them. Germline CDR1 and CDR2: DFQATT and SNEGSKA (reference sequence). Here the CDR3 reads CSAEPEGGTLPKRYF. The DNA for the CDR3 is TGCAGTGCCGAACCCGAGGGCGGGACCTTGCCTAAACGGTACTTC.

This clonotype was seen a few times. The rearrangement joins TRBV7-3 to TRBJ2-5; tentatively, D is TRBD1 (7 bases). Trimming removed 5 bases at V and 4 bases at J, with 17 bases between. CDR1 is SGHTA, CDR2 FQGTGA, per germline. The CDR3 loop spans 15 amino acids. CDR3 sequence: CASSKGGQTVETQYF. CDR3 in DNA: TGTGCCAGCAGCAAGGGGGGACAGACGGTAGAGACCCAGTACTTC. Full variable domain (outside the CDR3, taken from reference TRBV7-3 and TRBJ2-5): GAGVSQTPSNKVTEKGKYVELRCDPISGHTALYWYRQSLGQGPEFLIYFQGTGAADDSGLPNDRFFAVRPEGSVSTLKIQRTERGDSAVYLCASSKGGQTVETQYFGPGTRLLVL.

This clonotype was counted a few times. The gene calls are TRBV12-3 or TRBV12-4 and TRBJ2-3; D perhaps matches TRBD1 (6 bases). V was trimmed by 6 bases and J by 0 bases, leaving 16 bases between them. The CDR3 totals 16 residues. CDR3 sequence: CASSAIGTPSTDTQYF. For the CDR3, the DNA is TGTGCCAGCAGCGCCATTGGGACACCGAGCACAGATACGCAGTATTTT.

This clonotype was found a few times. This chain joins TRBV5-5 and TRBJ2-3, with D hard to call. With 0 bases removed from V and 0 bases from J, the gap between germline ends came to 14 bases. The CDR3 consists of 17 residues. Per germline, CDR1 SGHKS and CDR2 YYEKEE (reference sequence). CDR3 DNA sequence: TGTGCCAGCAGCTTGGCCCCAGGACCACCAAGCACAGATACGCAGTATTTT. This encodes CASSLAPGPPSTDTQYF. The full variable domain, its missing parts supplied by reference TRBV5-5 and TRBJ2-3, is DAGVTQSPTHLIKTRGQQVTLRCSPISGHKSVSWYQQVLGQGPQFIFQYYEKEERGRGNFPDRFSARQFPNYSSELNVNALLLGDSALYLCASSLAPGPPSTDTQYFGPGTRLTVL.

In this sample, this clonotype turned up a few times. The CDR3 sequence is CASSYSIPLDRVEADTQYF. The CDR3 coding sequence is TGTGCCAGCAGTTACTCGATCCCCCTAGACAGGGTGGAGGCAGATACGCAGTATTTT. The chain links TRBV6-5 to TRBJ2-3, with 7 bases fitting TRBD1. Trimming removed 0 bases from V and 4 bases from J; junction bases left unmatched: 16. This CDR3 is 19 amino acids long. The germline V gene has CDR1 MNHEY and CDR2 SVGAGI.

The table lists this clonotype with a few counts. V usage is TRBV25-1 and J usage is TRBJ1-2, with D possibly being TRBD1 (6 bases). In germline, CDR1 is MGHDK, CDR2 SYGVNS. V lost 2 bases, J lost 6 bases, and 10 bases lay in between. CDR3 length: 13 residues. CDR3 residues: CASSEPGVDGYTF. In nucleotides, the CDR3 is TGTGCCAGCAGTGAACCAGGGGTCGATGGCTACACCTTC.

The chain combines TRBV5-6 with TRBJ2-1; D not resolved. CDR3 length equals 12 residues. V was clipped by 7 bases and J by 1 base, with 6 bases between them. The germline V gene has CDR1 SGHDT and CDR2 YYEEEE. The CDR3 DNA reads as TGTGCCAGCGGGCGTTCCTACAATGAGCAGTTCTTC. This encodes CASGRSYNEQFF.

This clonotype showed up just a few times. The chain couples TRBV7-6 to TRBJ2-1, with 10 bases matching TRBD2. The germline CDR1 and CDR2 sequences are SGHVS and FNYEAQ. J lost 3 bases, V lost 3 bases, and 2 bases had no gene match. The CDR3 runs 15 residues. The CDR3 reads CASSFRTSGYNEQFF. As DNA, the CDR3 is TGTGCCAGCAGCTTCCGGACTAGCGGCTACAATGAGCAGTTCTTC.

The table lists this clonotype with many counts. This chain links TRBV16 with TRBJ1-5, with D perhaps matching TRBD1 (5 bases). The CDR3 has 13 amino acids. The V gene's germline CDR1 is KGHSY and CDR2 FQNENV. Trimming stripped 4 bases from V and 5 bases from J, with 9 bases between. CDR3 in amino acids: CASSRGGDQPQHF. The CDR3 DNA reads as TGTGCCAGCAGCCGAGGAGGGGATCAGCCCCAGCATTTT.

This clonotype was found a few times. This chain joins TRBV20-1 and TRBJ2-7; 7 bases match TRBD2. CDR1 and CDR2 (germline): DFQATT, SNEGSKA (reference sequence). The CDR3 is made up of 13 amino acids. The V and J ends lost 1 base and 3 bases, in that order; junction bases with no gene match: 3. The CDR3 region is CSARGEGHYEQYF. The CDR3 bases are TGCAGTGCTAGAGGGGAGGGCCACTACGAGCAGTACTTC.

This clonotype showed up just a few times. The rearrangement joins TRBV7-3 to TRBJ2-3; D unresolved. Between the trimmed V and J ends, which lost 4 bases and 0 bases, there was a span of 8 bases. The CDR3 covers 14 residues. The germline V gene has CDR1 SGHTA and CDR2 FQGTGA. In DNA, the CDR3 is TGTGCCAGCAGCTCGGCCGCGAGCACAGATACGCAGTATTTT. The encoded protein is CASSSAASTDTQYF.

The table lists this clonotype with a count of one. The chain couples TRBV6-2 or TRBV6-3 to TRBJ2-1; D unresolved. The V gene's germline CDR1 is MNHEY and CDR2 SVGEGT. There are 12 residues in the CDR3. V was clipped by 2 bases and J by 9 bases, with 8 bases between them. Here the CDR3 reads CASSYHLGEQFF. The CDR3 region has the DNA TGTGCCAGCAGTTACCACCTTGGTGAGCAGTTCTTC.

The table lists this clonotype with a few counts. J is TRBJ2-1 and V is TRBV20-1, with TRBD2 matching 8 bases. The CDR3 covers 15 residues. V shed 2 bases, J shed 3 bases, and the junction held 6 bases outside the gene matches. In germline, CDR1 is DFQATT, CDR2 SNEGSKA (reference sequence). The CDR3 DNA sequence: TGCAGTGCTAGAAACACCGCGGGAGGCTACAATGAGCAGTTCTTC. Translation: CSARNTAGGYNEQFF.

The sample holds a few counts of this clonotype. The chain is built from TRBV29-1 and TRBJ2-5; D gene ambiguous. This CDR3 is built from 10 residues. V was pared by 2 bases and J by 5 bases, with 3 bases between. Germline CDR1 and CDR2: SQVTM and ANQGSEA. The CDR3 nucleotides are TGCAGCGTTGAATGGGAGACCCAGTACTTC. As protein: CSVEWETQYF.

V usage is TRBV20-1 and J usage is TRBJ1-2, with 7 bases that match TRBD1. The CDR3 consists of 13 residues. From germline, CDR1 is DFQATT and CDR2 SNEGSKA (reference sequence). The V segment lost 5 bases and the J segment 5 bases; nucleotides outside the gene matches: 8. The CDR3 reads CSAPPGTEYGYTF. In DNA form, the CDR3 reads TGCAGTGCTCCTCCCGGGACAGAGTATGGCTACACCTTC.

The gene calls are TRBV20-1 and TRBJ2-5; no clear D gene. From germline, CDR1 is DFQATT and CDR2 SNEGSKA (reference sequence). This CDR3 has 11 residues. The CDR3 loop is CGGVHVETQYF. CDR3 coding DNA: TGCGGCGGAGTCCATGTTGAGACCCAGTACTTC.

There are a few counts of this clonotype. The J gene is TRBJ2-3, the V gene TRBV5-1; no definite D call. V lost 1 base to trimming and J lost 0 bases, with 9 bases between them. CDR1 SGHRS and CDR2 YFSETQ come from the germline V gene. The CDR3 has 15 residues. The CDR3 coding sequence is TGCGCCAGCAGCTTGTTAGGAGACAGCACAGATACGCAGTATTTT. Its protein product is CASSLLGDSTDTQYF.

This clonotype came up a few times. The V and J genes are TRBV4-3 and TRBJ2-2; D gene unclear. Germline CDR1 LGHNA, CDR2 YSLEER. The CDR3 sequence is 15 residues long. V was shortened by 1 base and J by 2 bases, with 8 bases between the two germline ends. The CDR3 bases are TGCGCCAGCAGCCAAGTAGCCCAAAACACCGGGGAGCTGTTTTTT. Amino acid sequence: CASSQVAQNTGELFF.

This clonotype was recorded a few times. For the CDR3, the DNA is TGTGCCACCAGCAACTACCCACTCTCGAACACCGGGGAGCTGTTTTTT. Translating it yields CATSNYPLSNTGELFF. The V call is TRBV15, the J call TRBJ2-2; D ambiguous. V lost 4 bases to trimming and J lost 0 bases, with 12 bases between them. Germline values: CDR1 LNHNV, CDR2 YYDKDF (reference sequence). The CDR3 sequence is 16 residues long.